This T cell receptor (beta chain) appears in the sequencing data of a study of blood T cell repertoires in COVID-19. About the research overall: Samples taken during acute and convalescent COVID-19 were collected in the United States, Italy and Spain. In each case, the material was cDNA or gDNA derived from T cells, B-cell-depleted T cells, or PBMCs.

The V end lost 2 bases, the J end lost 6 bases, and 15 bases lay between the germline ends. The CDR3 totals 15 residues. Per germline, CDR1 SGHTS and CDR2 YDEGEE. In the original workflow: Reference gene primers were amplified, and this amplification served to estimate nucleated cell counts. Clones were sequenced by immunoSEQ multiplex PCR, and TCRdb holds only the in-frame ones, with some missing. V, J and clone size are taken as reported in that table, and D and trimming were inferred from the DNA itself. This table has hundreds of thousands of clones, 88% appearing once. Participants reported their clinical history, and cohort assignment relied on those reports.

The sequenced sample was PBMCs or T cells enriched from blood (not recorded which). This receptor was obtained from a woman in her forties or fifties with acute COVID-19. The chain is built from TRBV5-8 and TRBJ2-1; D ambiguous. CDR3 sequence: CASSFGSPARNEQFF. CDR3 in DNA: TGTGCCAGCAGCTTCGGGTCCCCTGCCCGCAATGAGCAGTTCTTC. Using reference TRBV5-8 and TRBJ2-1 for the parts outside the CDR3, the full variable domain is EAGVTQSPTHLIKTRGQQATLRCSPISGHTSVYWYQQALGLGLQFLLWYDEGEERNRGNFPPRFSGRQFPNYSSELNVNALELEDSALYLCASSFGSPARNEQFFGPGTRLTVL.